A selection of T cell receptor beta chains follows, all from one sample in a study of blood T cell repertoires in COVID-19. Clones were read by immunoSEQ multiplex PCR, and TCRdb kept only the in-frame ones, dropping some. The sample contains approximately 360,000 clones, roughly four fifths of which appear only once. Sequencing was performed on PBMCs or T cells enriched from blood (not recorded which). These receptors originate from a woman aged 45-59 years who had recovered from COVID-19. CDR3s include the opening cysteine and the closing phenylalanine or tryptophan. D genes are given only for firm matches. Where a row states a size, it is once, few, many or the class of an expanded clone; other rows omit it.

d_gene: NA; v_gene: TRBV14; j_gene: TRBJ2-2; abundance: few; CDR3aa: CASSQAGGTGELFF; CDR3nt: TGTGCCAGCAGCCAGGCGGGCGGCACCGGGGAGCTGTTTTTT
d_gene: TRBD1; v_gene: TRBV11-3; j_gene: TRBJ2-7; abundance: few; CDR3aa: CASSLVRQGQDEQYF; CDR3nt: TGTGCCAGCAGCTTAGTCCGACAGGGGCAGGACGAGCAGTACTTC
d_gene: TRBD1; v_gene: TRBV18; j_gene: TRBJ1-1; abundance: NA; CDR3aa: CASSGQGNTEAFF; CDR3nt: TGTGCCAGCTCTGGACAGGGGAACACTGAAGCTTTCTTT
d_gene: NA; v_gene: TRBV5-1; j_gene: TRBJ1-1; abundance: NA; CDR3aa: CASSEKQGRAFF; CDR3nt: TGCGCCAGCAGCGAGAAACAGGGTAGGGCTTTCTTT
d_gene: NA; v_gene: TRBV9; j_gene: TRBJ2-7; abundance: NA; CDR3aa: CASSSPSSPGERSSYEQYF; CDR3nt: TGTGCCAGCAGCTCCCCCTCATCTCCAGGGGAAAGAAGCTCCTACGAGCAGTACTTC
d_gene: NA; v_gene: TRBV24-1; j_gene: TRBJ1-4; abundance: once; CDR3aa: CATSDPGIPLGEKLFF; CDR3nt: TGTGCCACCAGTGACCCCGGGATTCCTTTAGGTGAAAAACTGTTTTTT
d_gene: NA; v_gene: TRBV5-1; j_gene: TRBJ1-4; abundance: NA; CDR3aa: CASSLGGGLNEKLFF; CDR3nt: TGCGCCAGCAGCTTGGGTGGAGGCTTGAATGAAAAACTGTTTTTT
d_gene: NA; v_gene: TRBV4-1; j_gene: TRBJ2-3; abundance: NA; CDR3aa: CASSQDVGRGTQYF; CDR3nt: TGCGCCAGCAGCCAAGATGTCGGAAGGGGTACGCAGTATTTT
d_gene: TRBD1; v_gene: TRBV4-1; j_gene: TRBJ1-4; abundance: NA; CDR3aa: CASSPSNRGTNEKLFF; CDR3nt: TGCGCCAGCAGCCCATCGAACAGGGGAACTAATGAAAAACTGTTTTTT
d_gene: NA; v_gene: TRBV6-2/TRBV6-3; j_gene: TRBJ2-1; abundance: NA; CDR3aa: CASSSLYNEQFF; CDR3nt: TGTGCCAGCAGTTCACTTTACAATGAGCAGTTCTTC
d_gene: NA; v_gene: TRBV5-1; j_gene: TRBJ1-5; abundance: NA; CDR3aa: CASSRGGAQQPQHF; CDR3nt: TGCGCCAGCTCGCGCGGAGGGGCGCAGCAGCCCCAGCATTTT
d_gene: NA; v_gene: TRBV2; j_gene: TRBJ1-5; abundance: NA; CDR3aa: CASSAGTTNQPQHF; CDR3nt: TGTGCCAGCAGTGCCGGGACAACCAATCAGCCCCAGCATTTT
d_gene: NA; v_gene: TRBV30; j_gene: TRBJ1-2; abundance: NA; CDR3aa: CAWAAGPNYGYTF; CDR3nt: TGTGCCTGGGCAGCAGGGCCGAACTATGGCTACACCTTC
d_gene: NA; v_gene: TRBV27; j_gene: TRBJ1-2; abundance: NA; CDR3aa: CASSLKGRGYGYTF; CDR3nt: TGTGCCAGCAGTTTGAAGGGTAGGGGCTATGGCTACACCTTC
d_gene: TRBD1; v_gene: TRBV12-5; j_gene: TRBJ1-1; abundance: NA; CDR3aa: CASGLVPGQGVSEAFF; CDR3nt: TGTGCTAGTGGTTTGGTACCGGGACAGGGTGTCTCTGAAGCTTTCTTT
d_gene: NA; v_gene: TRBV27; j_gene: TRBJ2-3; abundance: NA; CDR3aa: CASSLLLAGRQPTDTQYF; CDR3nt: TGTGCCAGCAGTTTATTGTTGGCGGGAAGACAGCCCACAGATACGCAGTATTTT
d_gene: TRBD2; v_gene: TRBV7-9; j_gene: TRBJ2-3; abundance: NA; CDR3aa: CASSTTSGLTDTQYF; CDR3nt: TGTGCCAGCAGCACGACTAGCGGGCTCACAGATACGCAGTATTTT
d_gene: TRBD2; v_gene: TRBV7-9; j_gene: TRBJ2-7; abundance: NA; CDR3aa: CASSGFGLAGVREQYF; CDR3nt: TGTGCCAGCAGCGGATTCGGACTAGCGGGAGTACGAGAGCAGTACTTC
d_gene: TRBD1; v_gene: TRBV2; j_gene: TRBJ1-4; abundance: NA; CDR3aa: CASRYDRGSNEKLFF; CDR3nt: TGTGCCAGCCGGTACGACAGGGGGTCTAATGAAAAACTGTTTTTT
d_gene: NA; v_gene: TRBV6-4; j_gene: TRBJ2-2; abundance: NA; CDR3aa: CASSILWRAGELFF; CDR3nt: TGTGCCAGCAGTATCCTATGGAGGGCCGGGGAGCTGTTTTTT
d_gene: TRBD2; v_gene: TRBV20-1; j_gene: TRBJ2-5; abundance: once; CDR3aa: CSASNIAGGQETQYF; CDR3nt: TGCAGTGCTAGTAACATAGCGGGGGGTCAAGAGACCCAGTACTTC
d_gene: NA; v_gene: TRBV30; j_gene: TRBJ2-7; abundance: NA; CDR3aa: CAWSAQGYEQYF; CDR3nt: TGTGCCTGGAGTGCCCAGGGATACGAGCAGTACTTC
d_gene: NA; v_gene: TRBV15; j_gene: TRBJ2-7; abundance: NA; CDR3aa: CATSRDWRLLYEQYF; CDR3nt: TGTGCCACCAGCAGAGATTGGAGACTCCTCTACGAGCAGTACTTC
d_gene: TRBD2; v_gene: TRBV5-4; j_gene: TRBJ2-3; abundance: NA; CDR3aa: CATLAGGSTDTQYF; CDR3nt: TGTGCCACCCTAGCGGGAGGGAGCACAGATACGCAGTATTTT
d_gene: NA; v_gene: TRBV30; j_gene: TRBJ1-4; abundance: NA; CDR3aa: CAWTVGGASLSNEKLFF; CDR3nt: TGTGCCTGGACAGTAGGGGGGGCCTCCTTATCTAATGAAAAACTGTTTTTT
d_gene: NA; v_gene: TRBV7-2; j_gene: TRBJ1-2; abundance: NA; CDR3aa: CASGSSAYGYTF; CDR3nt: TGTGCCAGCGGGTCGAGCGCGTATGGCTACACCTTC
d_gene: NA; v_gene: TRBV10-3; j_gene: TRBJ2-5; abundance: NA; CDR3aa: CAINPGDGETQYF; CDR3nt: TGTGCCATCAATCCGGGGGACGGAGAGACCCAGTACTTC
d_gene: NA; v_gene: TRBV5-6; j_gene: TRBJ2-7; abundance: NA; CDR3aa: CASSAGLGVYEQYF; CDR3nt: TGTGCCAGCAGCGCGGGCCTTGGGGTCTACGAGCAGTACTTC
d_gene: NA; v_gene: TRBV18; j_gene: TRBJ1-1; abundance: NA; CDR3aa: CASSPNPGGGWSEAFF; CDR3nt: TGTGCCAGCTCACCAAATCCCGGCGGAGGTTGGTCTGAAGCTTTCTTT
d_gene: TRBD1; v_gene: TRBV18; j_gene: TRBJ1-1; abundance: NA; CDR3aa: CASSPRRDRDPGTEAFF; CDR3nt: TGTGCCAGCTCACCGCGCCGGGACAGGGACCCGGGCACTGAAGCTTTCTTT
d_gene: TRBD2; v_gene: TRBV11-2; j_gene: TRBJ2-1; abundance: NA; CDR3aa: CASSLERESYNEQFF; CDR3nt: TGTGCCAGCAGCTTAGAGCGGGAGTCCTACAATGAGCAGTTCTTC
d_gene: NA; v_gene: TRBV29-1; j_gene: TRBJ1-1; abundance: NA; CDR3aa: CSVDGDGYTEAFF; CDR3nt: TGCAGCGTTGACGGGGATGGATACACTGAAGCTTTCTTT
d_gene: NA; v_gene: TRBV6-5; j_gene: TRBJ1-2; abundance: few; CDR3aa: CASSYSPSRNYGYTF; CDR3nt: TGTGCCAGCAGTTACTCCCCCTCCAGAAACTATGGCTACACCTTC
d_gene: NA; v_gene: TRBV7-8; j_gene: TRBJ2-3; abundance: NA; CDR3aa: CASSLGSSGLTDTQYF; CDR3nt: TGTGCCAGCAGCTTAGGGAGTAGCGGCCTCACAGATACGCAGTATTTT
d_gene: NA; v_gene: TRBV10-3; j_gene: TRBJ2-3; abundance: NA; CDR3aa: CAISGEDVDTQYF; CDR3nt: TGTGCCATCAGTGGGGAGGACGTAGATACGCAGTATTTT
d_gene: TRBD1; v_gene: TRBV7-2; j_gene: TRBJ2-3; abundance: NA; CDR3aa: CASSLDRGTDTQYF; CDR3nt: TGTGCCAGCAGCTTGGACAGGGGAACAGATACGCAGTATTTT
d_gene: NA; v_gene: TRBV3-1/TRBV3-2; j_gene: TRBJ2-3; abundance: NA; CDR3aa: CASSQMSGSSSTDTQYF; CDR3nt: TGTGCCAGCAGCCAAATGAGCGGGTCGTCTAGCACAGATACGCAGTATTTT
d_gene: TRBD1; v_gene: TRBV7-2; j_gene: TRBJ1-6; abundance: NA; CDR3aa: CASSLWDSNNSPLHF; CDR3nt: TGTGCCAGCAGCCTATGGGACAGTAATAATTCACCCCTCCACTTT
d_gene: NA; v_gene: TRBV7-5; j_gene: TRBJ2-1; abundance: NA; CDR3aa: CARSSTSGGPSDSYNEQFF; CDR3nt: TGTGCCAGAAGCTCGACTAGCGGGGGGCCTAGTGACTCCTACAATGAGCAGTTCTTC
d_gene: NA; v_gene: TRBV30; j_gene: TRBJ2-1; abundance: NA; CDR3aa: CAWKGSSYNEQFF; CDR3nt: TGTGCCTGGAAAGGGAGCTCCTACAATGAGCAGTTCTTC
d_gene: NA; v_gene: TRBV7-8; j_gene: TRBJ2-7; abundance: once; CDR3aa: CASSPIPTGAYEQYF; CDR3nt: TGTGCCAGCAGCCCGATCCCGACCGGGGCCTACGAGCAGTACTTC
d_gene: TRBD1; v_gene: TRBV4-3; j_gene: TRBJ1-2; abundance: NA; CDR3aa: CASSRDRFNYGYTF; CDR3nt: TGCGCCAGCAGCCGGGACAGATTTAACTATGGCTACACCTTC
d_gene: TRBD2; v_gene: TRBV19; j_gene: TRBJ2-7; abundance: NA; CDR3aa: CASSLRLAGVSEQYF; CDR3nt: TGTGCCAGTAGTCTCCGACTAGCGGGAGTCTCCGAGCAGTACTTC
d_gene: NA; v_gene: TRBV7-2; j_gene: TRBJ2-1; abundance: NA; CDR3aa: CASRRDTLDNEQFF; CDR3nt: TGTGCCAGCAGGCGGGATACCCTAGACAATGAGCAGTTCTTC
d_gene: NA; v_gene: TRBV10-3; j_gene: TRBJ1-1; abundance: NA; CDR3aa: CAISESLRETNTEAFF; CDR3nt: TGTGCCATCAGTGAGTCGTTGAGGGAAACGAACACTGAAGCTTTCTTT
d_gene: NA; v_gene: TRBV7-8; j_gene: TRBJ2-7; abundance: few; CDR3aa: CASSLYLTGSYEQYF; CDR3nt: TGTGCCAGCAGCTTATATCTGACAGGCTCCTACGAGCAGTACTTC
d_gene: NA; v_gene: TRBV18; j_gene: TRBJ1-2; abundance: NA; CDR3aa: CASSPLPGLHGYTF; CDR3nt: TGTGCCAGCTCACCACTGCCAGGCCTCCATGGCTACACCTTC
d_gene: TRBD1; v_gene: TRBV11-2; j_gene: TRBJ2-7; abundance: NA; CDR3aa: CASSLNLRGTGPYEQYF; CDR3nt: TGTGCCAGCAGCTTAAATCTACGCGGGACAGGGCCCTACGAGCAGTACTTC
d_gene: NA; v_gene: TRBV7-6; j_gene: TRBJ1-4; abundance: NA; CDR3aa: CASSLRPGENEKLFF; CDR3nt: TGTGCCAGCAGCTTACGGCCGGGGGAAAATGAAAAACTGTTTTTT
d_gene: TRBD1; v_gene: TRBV9; j_gene: TRBJ1-1; abundance: NA; CDR3aa: CASSVGQGEAAFF; CDR3nt: TGTGCCAGCAGCGTCGGACAGGGAGAAGCAGCTTTCTTT
d_gene: NA; v_gene: TRBV14; j_gene: TRBJ2-7; abundance: NA; CDR3aa: CASSQGALASYYEQYF; CDR3nt: TGTGCCAGCAGCCAAGGGGCTCTAGCGAGTTACTACGAGCAGTACTTC
d_gene: TRBD1; v_gene: TRBV6-5; j_gene: TRBJ1-3; abundance: NA; CDR3aa: CATWTGRNTIYF; CDR3nt: TGTGCCACGTGGACAGGGAGAAACACCATATATTTT
d_gene: NA; v_gene: TRBV5-6; j_gene: TRBJ2-5; abundance: NA; CDR3aa: CASSRTPGTQYF; CDR3nt: TGTGCCAGCAGCAGGACACCGGGGACCCAGTACTTC